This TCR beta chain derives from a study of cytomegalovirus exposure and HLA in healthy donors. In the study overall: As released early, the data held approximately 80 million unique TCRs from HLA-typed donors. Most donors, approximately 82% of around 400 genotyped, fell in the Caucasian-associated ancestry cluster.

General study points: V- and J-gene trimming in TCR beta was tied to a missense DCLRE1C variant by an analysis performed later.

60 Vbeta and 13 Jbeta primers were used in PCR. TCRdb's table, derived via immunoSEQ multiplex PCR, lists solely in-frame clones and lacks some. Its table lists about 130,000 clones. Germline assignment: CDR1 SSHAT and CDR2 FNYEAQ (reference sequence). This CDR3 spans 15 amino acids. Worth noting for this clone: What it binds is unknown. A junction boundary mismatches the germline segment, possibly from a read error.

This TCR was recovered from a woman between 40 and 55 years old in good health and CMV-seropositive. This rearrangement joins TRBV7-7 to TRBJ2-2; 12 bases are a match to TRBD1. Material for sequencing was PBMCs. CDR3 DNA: TGTGCTAGCAGCTTAGGGACAGGGGGCTCCGGGGAGCTGTTTTTT. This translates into CASSLGTGGSGELFF.